This section outlines one T cell receptor beta chain sequence together with its context. The data originate from a study of blood T cell repertoires in COVID-19. TCRdb keeps only in-frame clones here, not all; method: immunoSEQ multiplex PCR. This table holds under 95,000 clones, roughly 77% found once. This TCR was sampled from a man in his fifties with active or convalescent COVID-19. The material sequenced was peripheral blood.

The CDR3 bases are TGTGCCAGTAGTATGGGACAGACCTTCACAGATACGCAGTATTTT. Translation: CASSMGQTFTDTQYF. The chain combines TRBV19 with TRBJ2-3; 7 bases line up with TRBD1. The germline CDR1 and CDR2 sequences are LNHDA and SQIVND (reference sequence). Trimming removed 3 bases from V and 2 bases from J; junction bases left unmatched: 5. The length of the CDR3 is 15 residues.